Below, 2 T cell receptor beta chains from the same sample are listed, as sequenced in a study of beta chain features in type 1 diabetes. Study conclusions and caveats: Researchers report that Type 1 diabetes patients had moderately but significantly shorter TCRB CDR3s across all four CD4+ subsets.

The antigens for these receptors are not known. Isolated RNA was reverse transcribed in full, so expressed TCRB transcripts were sequenced. The method was immunoSEQ multiplex PCR; TCRdb's version includes in-frame clones alone and lacks a portion of them. The top ten clones hold 0.75% of a sample with 100,000 to 150,000 clones, around 9% of them seen once. Sequencing was done on a sample of central memory CD4+ T cells from blood. These receptors were taken from a man aged 30 to 39 with type 1 diabetes.

The chain recombines TRBV5-1 with TRBJ2-1; perhaps TRBD1 as D (8 bases). The germline CDR1 and CDR2 sequences are SGHRS and YFSETQ. Deletions cut 3 bases from V and 6 bases from J, with 13 bases between. The CDR3 spans 14 residues. DNA for the CDR3: TGCGCCAGCAGCTGGACAGGGAGGGGCAATGAGCAGTTCTTC. This codes for CASSWTGRGNEQFF.

The chain recombines TRBV9 with TRBJ2-5; 9 bases line up with TRBD2. Germline loops: CDR1 SGDLS, CDR2 YYNGEE. This CDR3 region has 17 residues. V shed 1 base, J shed 2 bases, and the junction held 9 bases outside the gene matches. CDR3 loop: CASSVYPAGGLQETQYF. DNA for the CDR3: TGTGCCAGCAGCGTATACCCAGCGGGGGGACTTCAAGAGACCCAGTACTTC.